This TCR beta chain appears in the sequencing data of a study of blood T cell repertoires in COVID-19. Study overall: Donors in the United States, Italy and Spain gave samples during acute or convalescent COVID-19.

Participants reported their clinical history, and cohort assignment relied on those reports. Recovery among Cohort 3 donors was established by two negative PCRs, clearance, or symptom resolution. The data were produced by immunoSEQ multiplex PCR, yet TCRdb's version contains in-frame clones alone and is incomplete. The sample holds 180,000 or so clones; almost 85% are singletons and the top ten take more than 9.5%. This receptor was obtained from a man aged 45 to 65 who had recovered from COVID-19. The sample comprised PBMCs or T cells enriched from blood (not recorded which).

CDR3 protein: CATSIPIRNTEAFF. CDR3 sequence (DNA): TGTGCCACCAGCATCCCGATCAGGAACACTGAAGCTTTCTTT. The chain employs TRBV15 and TRBJ1-1; no firm D call. CDR1 and CDR2 from the germline V gene are LNHNV and YYDKDF (reference sequence). This CDR3 is built from 14 residues. The V end was cut by 4 bases, the J end by 1 base, with 10 bases between.